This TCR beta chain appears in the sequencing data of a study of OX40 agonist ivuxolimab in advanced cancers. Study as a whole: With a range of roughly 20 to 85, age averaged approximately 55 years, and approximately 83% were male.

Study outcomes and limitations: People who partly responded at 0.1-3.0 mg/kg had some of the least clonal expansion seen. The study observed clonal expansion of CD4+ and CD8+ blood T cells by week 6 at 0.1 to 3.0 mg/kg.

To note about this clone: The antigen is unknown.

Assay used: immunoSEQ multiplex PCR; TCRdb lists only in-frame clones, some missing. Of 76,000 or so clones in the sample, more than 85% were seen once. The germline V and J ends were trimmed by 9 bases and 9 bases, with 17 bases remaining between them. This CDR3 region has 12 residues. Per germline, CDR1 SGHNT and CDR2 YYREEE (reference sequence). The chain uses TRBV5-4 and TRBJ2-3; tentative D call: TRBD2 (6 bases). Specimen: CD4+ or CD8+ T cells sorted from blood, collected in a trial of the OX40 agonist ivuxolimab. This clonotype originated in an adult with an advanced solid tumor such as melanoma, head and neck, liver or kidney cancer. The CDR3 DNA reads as TGTGCCACTAGGCGCGGCGGGGACACGCAGTATTTT. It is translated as CATRRGGDTQYF.